These 19 T cell receptor beta chains were all obtained from the same sample, sequenced in a study of breast tumors, draining lymph nodes, adjacent tissues. TCRdb processed the multiplex PCR reads anew with MiXCR; each CDR3 protein has one entry. The data show approximately 13,000 distinct CDR3 sequences, more than 50% seen once. The sample consisted of tumor-adjacent breast tissue. Receptors originate from a female donor with breast cancer. Some clones in this sample may be carry-over from other donors' samples.

The rearrangement links TRBV10-3 to TRBJ2-2; tentatively, D is TRBD1 or TRBD2 (5 bases each). CDR1 and CDR2 from the germline V gene are ENHRY and SYGVKD. The V gene lost 6 bases and the J gene lost 0 bases, with 11 bases spanning the gap. The CDR3 extends over 15 amino acids. The CDR3 coding sequence is TGTGCCATCAGAGCCGGGGCAGCGAACACCGGGGAGCTGTTTTTT. It translates to CAIRAGAANTGELFF.

The table lists this clonotype with a count of one. Given a much more abundant clone one base away, this may be a read error. V gene TRBV2 combines with J gene TRBJ1-5; D may be TRBD1 (5 bases). The germline V and J ends were trimmed by 5 bases and 9 bases, with 17 bases remaining between them. Germline V gene lookup returns CDR1 SNHLY and CDR2 FYNNEI. This CDR3 has 14 residues. This CDR3 is CASSQVDPTGPQHF. The DNA for the CDR3 is TGTGCCAGCAGTCAGGTGGACCCAACAGGGCCCCAGCATTTT.

In this sample, this clonotype is medium-sized. The chain couples TRBV20-1 to TRBJ2-2, with 7 bases matching TRBD1. The CDR3 is made up of 14 amino acids. Germline CDR1 is DFQATT and CDR2 is SNEGSKA (reference sequence). The junction had 7 bases not matched to a gene; V was cut back by 6 bases and J by 3 bases. CDR3 sequence: CSARTGRDTGELFF. CDR3 DNA: TGCAGTGCCCGGACAGGTCGTGACACCGGGGAGCTGTTTTTT.

In its sample, this clonotype is medium-sized. The chain combines TRBV29-1 with TRBJ2-3; D may match TRBD1 or TRBD2 (5 bases each). Germline values: CDR1 SQVTM, CDR2 ANQGSEA. Trimming pared 7 bases from V and 0 bases from J, leaving 8 bases between. The CDR3 covers 12 residues. The CDR3 loop is CSARDSTDTQYF. CDR3 nucleotides: TGCAGCGCCCGGGACAGCACAGATACGCAGTATTTT.

About this clonotype itself: This sequence may be a read error, since a much larger clone differs from it by one base. V and J are TRBV20-1 and TRBJ2-5; D is possibly TRBD1 (6 bases). Germline loops: CDR1 DFQATT, CDR2 SNEGSKA (reference sequence). The ends were cut back, 5 bases at V and 3 bases at J, with 28 bases in the middle. The CDR3 is 18 amino acids. In DNA form, the CDR3 reads TGCAGTGCTTTACGTCCCGCACTGGGGGCGAGGCGAAAAGAGACCCAGTACTTC. Translated, it gives CSALRPALGARRKETQYF.

This chain connects TRBV19 to TRBJ2-4, with D possibly TRBD1 on 6 matching bases. Per germline, CDR1 LNHDA and CDR2 SQIVND (reference sequence). Trimming removed 5 bases from V and 6 bases from J, with 8 bases in between. The CDR3 sequence is 12 residues long. The CDR3 DNA follows: TGTGCCAGTAGTTCGACAGGAAACATTCAGTACTTC. Amino acids: CASSSTGNIQYF.

In this sample, this clonotype turned up many times. This may be a read error, as it is one base from a much larger clone. This chain joins TRBV5-5 and TRBJ2-5, with TRBD2 as a possible D gene (5 bases). Trimming took 7 bases from V and 4 from J, leaving 23 bases between them. The germline V gene encodes CDR1 SGHKS and CDR2 YYEKEE (reference sequence). The CDR3 length is 16 residues. CDR3 DNA: TGTGCCAGCGCCTCCGAGGGAACGGGGTCCGTAGAGACCCAGTACTTC. Its protein is CASASEGTGSVETQYF.

By share, this clonotype ranks as medium-sized. The chain links TRBV7-8 to TRBJ2-7; 8 nucleotides agree with TRBD1. Germline-derived CDR1 and CDR2 are SGHVS and FQNEAQ. The trim removed 5 bases at V and 3 bases at J, leaving 9 bases unmatched. This CDR3 is built from 15 residues. CDR3 sequence: CASSTIQGVGYEQYF. Written as DNA, the CDR3 is TGTGCCAGCAGCACCATACAGGGGGTGGGCTACGAGCAGTACTTC.

The chain employs TRBV9 and TRBJ2-7, with 10 nucleotides matching TRBD1. Germline V gene sequence: CDR1 SGDLS, CDR2 YYNGEE. The CDR3 consists of 16 residues. V trimming: 4 bases; J trimming: 1 base; junction bases outside the gene matches: 8. The CDR3 nucleotides read TGTGCCAGCAGCCCGTCCGGGACAGGGGTGTCCTACGAGCAGTACTTC. Protein: CASSPSGTGVSYEQYF.

This clonotype is medium-sized. This chain links TRBV2 with TRBJ2-7; no definite D call. CDR3 size: 14 residues. Germline loops: CDR1 SNHLY, CDR2 FYNNEI. V lost 7 bases and J 4 bases, leaving 17 bases between the germline ends. CDR3 in amino acids: CASTPQFAGYEQYF. In nucleotides, the CDR3 is TGTGCCAGCACCCCACAGTTCGCCGGTTACGAGCAGTACTTC. Filled out from reference TRBV2 and TRBJ2-7, the complete variable domain reads EPEVTQTPSHQVTQMGQEVILRCVPISNHLYFYWYRQILGQKVEFLVSFYNNEISEKSEIFDDQFSVERPDGSNFTLKIRSTKLEDSAMYFCASTPQFAGYEQYFGPGTRLTVT.

Details on this clonotype: One junction end disagrees with the germline gene, perhaps due to a read error. The chain carries TRBV12-5 and TRBJ1-4; no clear D. The length of the CDR3 is 16 residues. Germline V CDR1 and CDR2: LGHNT, FRNRAP. As DNA, the CDR3 is TGTGCTAGTGGTTTCTGGTCGCAAGCCGGTAATGAAAACCTGTTTTTT. Protein product: CASGFWSQAGNENLFF.

In DNA form, the CDR3 reads TGTGCCAGCAGTCCCTACCGGACAGGGCGAAGGGATACGCAGTATTTT. Its translation: CASSPYRTGRRDTQYF. J is TRBJ2-3 and V is TRBV6-2 or TRBV6-3; 8 bases are a match to TRBD1. This CDR3 region has 16 residues. Germline values: CDR1 MNHEY, CDR2 SVGEGT. Trimming took 5 bases from V and 6 from J; bases not matched to a gene: 13.

The table lists this clonotype with a count of one. V usage is TRBV10-3 and J usage is TRBJ2-7, with TRBD1 matching 8 bases. The CDR3 length is 15 residues. Germline V gene lookup returns CDR1 ENHRY and CDR2 SYGVKD. V shed 0 bases and J 4 bases; nucleotides not matched to a gene: 5. The CDR3 region is CAISESIQGAYEQYF. The CDR3 DNA follows: TGTGCCATCAGTGAGTCGATCCAGGGGGCTTACGAGCAGTACTTC.

This chain uses TRBV5-1 with TRBJ1-5, with TRBD1 as a possible D gene (5 bases). Germline-derived CDR1 and CDR2 are SGHRS and YFSETQ. The V end lost 2 bases, the J end lost 4 bases, and 10 bases lay between the germline ends. The CDR3 extends over 14 amino acids. The CDR3 region has the DNA TGCGCCAGCAGCTTTTCAGGGCTGAATCAGCCCCAGCATTTT. Protein product: CASSFSGLNQPQHF.

In regard to this clonotype: This clone may be a read error of a much larger clone one base away. V is TRBV5-4 and J is TRBJ1-1, with a possible D match to TRBD1 (6 bases). Trimming stripped 4 bases from V and 1 base from J, with 17 bases between. Germline V CDR1 and CDR2: SGHNT, YYREEE (reference sequence). CDR3 length equals 16 residues. The CDR3 sequence: CASSLGGRGSNTEAFF. The CDR3 DNA follows: TGTGCCAGCAGCCTAGGGGGTCGGGGTTCGAACACTGAAGCTTTCTTT.

The rearrangement links TRBV19 to TRBJ2-2; D unresolved. The germline V and J ends were trimmed by 8 bases and 6 bases, with 28 bases remaining between them. Germline V gene sequence: CDR1 LNHDA, CDR2 SQIVND (reference sequence). The CDR3 extends over 18 amino acids. CDR3 sequence reads: CASGYGLLDDKVAGELFF. Written as DNA, the CDR3 is TGTGCCAGTGGATACGGCTTGCTGGACGATAAGGTGGCCGGGGAGCTGTTTTTT.

The chain couples TRBV5-1 to TRBJ1-5; D possibly corresponds to TRBD1 (6 bases). The CDR3 runs to 15 residues. Germline V gene data show CDR1 as SGHRS and CDR2 as YFSETQ. V dropped 4 bases and J dropped 7 bases, with 18 bases sitting between them. The DNA for the CDR3 is TGCGCCAGCAGCCCGGACAGTTTAGGAGGACAGCCCCAGCATTTT. Translation gives CASSPDSLGGQPQHF.

This clonotype appeared a few times. This chain uses TRBV20-1 with TRBJ2-7, with TRBD2 identical over 8 bases. The CDR3 length is 15 residues. The V segment lost 3 bases and the J segment 0 bases; nucleotides outside the gene matches: 7. CDR1 and CDR2 (germline): DFQATT, SNEGSKA (reference sequence). The CDR3 spells CSARRLAYSSYEQYF. For the CDR3, the DNA is TGCAGTGCTAGGCGACTAGCGTATAGCTCCTACGAGCAGTACTTC.

This clonotype is deemed medium-sized (0.01 to 0.1%). V and J are TRBV19 and TRBJ1-5; the D is unclear. Trimming left V 3 bases short and J 4 bases short, with 7 bases between. Germline V gene sequence: CDR1 LNHDA, CDR2 SQIVND (reference sequence). This CDR3 is 13 amino acids long. As DNA, the CDR3 is TGTGCCAGTAGTATTACGGGGAATCAGCCCCAGCATTTT. It encodes CASSITGNQPQHF. The full variable domain, rest sourced from reference TRBV19 and TRBJ1-5, is DGGITQSPKYLFRKEGQNVTLSCEQNLNHDAMYWYRQDPGQGLRLIYYSQIVNDFQKGDIAEGYSVSREKKESFPLTVTSAQKNPTAFYLCASSITGNQPQHFGDGTRLSIL.